These 8 T cell receptor beta chains share one sample of origin, sequenced in a study of blood T cell repertoires in COVID-19. Generated by immunoSEQ multiplex PCR, the TCRdb table keeps only in-frame clones and is missing some. The sample yields a few hundred thousand clones, approximately 88% seen once. Sequenced material: peripheral blood. Source of these receptors: a woman aged 45-59 years with COVID-19, enrolled during active disease.

The gene calls are TRBV5-6 and TRBJ2-7; 10 bases line up with TRBD1. V shed 4 bases and J 6 bases; nucleotides not matched to a gene: 7. The CDR3 extends over 14 amino acids. Germline V gene data show CDR1 as SGHDT and CDR2 as YYEEEE. As DNA, the CDR3 is TGTGCCAGCAGCCGTCCCGGGACAGGGGTCGAGCAGTACTTC. It is translated as CASSRPGTGVEQYF.

This chain connects TRBV27 to TRBJ2-7; D not certain. In germline, CDR1 is MNHEY, CDR2 SMNVEV (reference sequence). Trimming took 4 bases from V and 0 from J, leaving 7 bases between them. The CDR3 covers 13 residues. The chain's CDR3 is CASSSLSSYEQYF. Written as DNA, the CDR3 is TGTGCCAGCAGTTCCCTAAGCTCCTACGAGCAGTACTTC.

This sequence joins TRBV19 and TRBJ1-2; a weak D match, TRBD1 (5 bases). The germline V gene encodes CDR1 LNHDA and CDR2 SQIVND (reference sequence). The CDR3 has 11 residues. The V and J ends lost 7 bases and 3 bases respectively, with 6 bases between them. DNA of the CDR3: TGTGCCAGTACAGGGTACTATGGCTACACCTTC. Translating gives CASTGYYGYTF.

This chain links TRBV5-1 with TRBJ2-1; 8 bases are shared with TRBD1. V lost 5 bases and J lost 2; bases outside the gene matches: 6. The CDR3 length is 15 residues. Germline V gene sequence: CDR1 SGHRS, CDR2 YFSETQ. The CDR3 nucleotides are TGCGCCAGCAGTCCGACAGGGGACGCCTACAATGAGCAGTTCTTC. The encoded protein is CASSPTGDAYNEQFF. The whole variable domain, filled in from reference TRBV5-1 and TRBJ2-1, reads KAGVTQTPRYLIKTRGQQVTLSCSPISGHRSVSWYQQTPGQGLQFLFEYFSETQRNKGNFPGRFSGRQFSNSRSEMNVSTLELGDSALYLCASSPTGDAYNEQFFGPGTRLTVL.

The chain links TRBV5-1 to TRBJ2-2; no clear D. This CDR3 spans 17 amino acids. Trimming took 0 bases from V and 0 from J, leaving 12 bases between them. Germline V gene data show CDR1 as SGHRS and CDR2 as YFSETQ. CDR3 DNA sequence: TGCGCCAGCAGCTTGGTGTCCGGCGGTGCGAACACCGGGGAGCTGTTTTTT. Translated, it gives CASSLVSGGANTGELFF.

The rearrangement joins TRBV4-1 to TRBJ2-3; 14 bases match TRBD2. The CDR3 consists of 16 residues. Germline V CDR1 and CDR2: MGHRA, YSYEKL. The V segment lost 0 bases and the J segment 8 bases; nucleotides outside the gene matches: 4. In DNA, the CDR3 is TGCGCCAGCAGCCAAGAGGGACTAGCGGGGGTAAGTACGCAGTATTTT. It is translated as CASSQEGLAGVSTQYF.

The V call is TRBV11-2, the J call TRBJ2-3, with 16 bases that match TRBD2. The CDR3 is made up of 16 amino acids. CDR1 and CDR2 (germline): SGHAT, FQNNGV. Germline trimming cut 3 bases from V and 4 bases from J; bases unmatched to any gene: 1. The CDR3 DNA reads TGTGCCAGCAGCTTGGGACTAGCGGGGGGGGCAGATACGCAGTATTTT. Translated: CASSLGLAGGADTQYF.

This clone was observed once. The rearrangement joins TRBV19 to TRBJ1-4; 7 nucleotides match TRBD1. Germline V gene lookup returns CDR1 LNHDA and CDR2 SQIVND (reference sequence). The J segment lost 8 bases and the V segment lost 4 bases, leaving 4 bases of the junction unmatched. There are 13 residues in the CDR3. In nucleotides, the CDR3 is TGTGCCAGTAGTAGGGACAGAGAAGAAAAACTGTTTTTT. Translated, it gives CASSRDREEKLFF.